This TCR beta chain was recorded in a study of cytomegalovirus exposure and HLA in healthy donors. 13 Jbeta primers and 60 Vbeta primers were used for the PCR. Profiled with immunoSEQ multiplex PCR; TCRdb holds only in-frame clones, not every one. The sample contains tens of thousands of clones, 78% of which appear only once. Samples came from healthy bone marrow donors. The germline V gene has CDR1 SGHVS and CDR2 FNYEAQ. This CDR3 comprises 13 residues. The ends were cut back, 5 bases at V and 7 bases at J, with 11 bases in the middle. The chain has TRBV7-6 and TRBJ2-2; D might be TRBD2 (6 bases). The TCR comes from a man between 35 and 55 years old in good health and CMV-seronegative. The material sequenced was PBMCs. This chain's CDR3 is CASSPVGGGELFF. CDR3 nucleotides: TGTGCCAGCAGCCCGGTGGGGGGCGGGGAGCTGTTTTTT.